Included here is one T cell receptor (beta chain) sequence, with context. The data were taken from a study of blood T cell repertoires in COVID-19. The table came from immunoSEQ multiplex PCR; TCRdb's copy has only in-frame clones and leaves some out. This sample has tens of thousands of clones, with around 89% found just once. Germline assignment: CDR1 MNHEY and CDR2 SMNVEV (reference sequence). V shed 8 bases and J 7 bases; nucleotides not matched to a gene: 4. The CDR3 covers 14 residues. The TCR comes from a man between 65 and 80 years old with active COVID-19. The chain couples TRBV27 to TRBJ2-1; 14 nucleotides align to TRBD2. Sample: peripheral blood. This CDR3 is CASLGLAGGNEQFF. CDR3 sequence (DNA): TGTGCCAGCCTAGGACTAGCGGGGGGAAATGAGCAGTTCTTC.